The rows below give T cell receptor beta chains drawn from one sample of a study of CD4 T cells in lung cancer. The table came from immunoSEQ multiplex PCR; TCRdb's copy has only in-frame clones and leaves some out. The sample shows approximately 9,300 clones, over 65% of them seen only once. Input material: normal lung tissue taken away from the tumor. These receptors were taken from a man in his 60s with non-small cell lung cancer. The CDR3 runs from the conserved cysteine through the conserved F or W. The D gene is left open where the match is weak. Rows give clone size only sometimes, using once, few, many, or a class for an expanded clone.

DNA	CDR3	D	V	J	size
TGTGCCAGTAGTCAACCCGGGACTAGCGGACAAGAGACCCAGTACTTC	CASSQPGTSGQETQYF	TRBD2	TRBV19	TRBJ2-5	-
TGCGCCAGCAGCTTGCCCCAGCGGGAGGGCCGGGTAAACATTCAGTACTTC	CASSLPQREGRVNIQYF	TRBD2	TRBV5-1	TRBJ2-4	-
TGTGCCAGCAGCTTGGTGACAATTTATGGCTACACCTTC	CASSLVTIYGYTF	-	TRBV5-6	TRBJ1-2	-
TGTGCCAGCAGCACGGGACTAGCGGGAGGCCCTGAGCAGTTCTTC	CASSTGLAGGPEQFF	TRBD2	TRBV11-3	TRBJ2-1	-
TGTGCCAGCAGTGACTTCGCTGCTGGACTAGAGGCTTCCGGGGAGCTGTTTTTT	CASSDFAAGLEASGELFF	TRBD2	TRBV6-4	TRBJ2-2	few
TGTGCTAGCAGCTTAGCGCCTGGGACAGGGAGAACCGAGCAGTACTTC	CASSLAPGTGRTEQYF	TRBD1	TRBV7-7	TRBJ2-7	-
TGTGCCAGCAGCTTAGTTTTGGGACAGGGCTCTGGCTACACCTTC	CASSLVLGQGSGYTF	TRBD1	TRBV7-2	TRBJ1-2	few
TGTGCCAGCAGCCAGACAGGGAAGGTTGAAGAGACCCAGTACTTC	CASSQTGKVEETQYF	TRBD1	TRBV11-3	TRBJ2-5	once
TGTGCCAGCAGAAATCAAAGGGGGACAGGCGCCGGAAACACCATATATTTT	CASRNQRGTGAGNTIYF	TRBD1	TRBV28	TRBJ1-3	medium-sized
TGTGCCAGCAGCTTAAACTCCGGGACTAGTTTCACAGATACGCAGTATTTT	CASSLNSGTSFTDTQYF	TRBD2	TRBV7-3	TRBJ2-3	-
TGTGCCAGCAGCTCCCGCCCCCGGGAGAATGAGCAGTTCTTC	CASSSRPRENEQFF	-	TRBV9	TRBJ2-1	-
TGTGCCAGCACACGACAGGGAGGAAAGACCCAGTACTTC	CASTRQGGKTQYF	-	TRBV6-1	TRBJ2-5	-
TGTGCCAGCAGTGATGGTGGCGCCGAGCTAGCGTACACAGATACGCAGTATTTT	CASSDGGAELAYTDTQYF	-	TRBV2	TRBJ2-3	-
TGTGCCATCAGTGATAGCGAGTCAGTGGTGTTTTTT	CAISDSESVVFF	-	TRBV10-3	TRBJ1-4	-
TGTGCCAGCAGGAACTCGGGGGTCTCCTACGAGCAGTACTTC	CASRNSGVSYEQYF	-	TRBV2	TRBJ2-7	medium-sized
TGCGCCAGCAGCCAGGGGGAGTCCTACAATGAGCAGTTCTTC	CASSQGESYNEQFF	TRBD1	TRBV5-1	TRBJ2-1	-
TGTGCCAGCAGCTTAATATCAGGGCCGAACACTGAAGCTTTCTTT	CASSLISGPNTEAFF	-	TRBV7-6	TRBJ1-1	-
TGCGCCAGCAGCCAAGAAGGGGGCCTCGAGGTCGCTGAAGCTTTCTTT	CASSQEGGLEVAEAFF	TRBD1	TRBV4-1	TRBJ1-1	-
TGTGCCAGCAGGGTATTGCAGGGGGAAGCTTTCTTT	CASRVLQGEAFF	-	TRBV28	TRBJ1-1	few